The text below deals with one T cell receptor (beta chain). Its antigen specificity is not known. No per-base quality is available; no much larger clone lies one base away. Relative to germline, V is 4 bases shorter and J is 5 bases shorter, with 10 bases between their ends. CDR1 MNHEY and CDR2 SVGAGI are derived from the germline V gene. The cysteine opens and the phenylalanine closes a CDR3 of 13 amino acids. The entry retains the CDR3 DNA only, 39 bases that are in frame from base 1. The sample comes from a study of T cell repertoires in cytomegalovirus infection (dated by TCRdb to 2018 to 2020). In the study overall: Alongside well-studied HLA-B-restricted epitopes, the peptide stimulations were aimed at recently identified HLA-C-restricted CMV epitopes, whose presentation resists viral immunomodulation. Because public TCR beta signatures pointed to carriage of CMV infection together with the matching HLA type, the HLA type of each donor mattered for the analysis. General findings and caveats noted by the study authors: The ex vivo response was dominated by HLA-C-restricted CMV-specific TCR beta clonotypes, which also provided the single most frequent clonotype in two of eight donors. In both this cohort and an independent cohort of 352 donors, the cumulative frequency of public TCR beta family members distinguished carriers of CMV infection plus the relevant HLA type.

This specimen's treatment or condition label, per the study, means: in vitro stimulation with specific CMV peptide epitopes to enrich CMV-specific T cells. Sequencing was carried out with an Illumina HiSeq 1500. Using fastp at Q25 and MiXCR, TCRdb reprocessed the public reads and kept productive beta chains. All rows with the same CDR3 protein become a single entry with the most common DNA and genes. The sample profile shows around 300,000 distinct CDR3 sequences; approximately 25% of them were found once. 10% to 15% of the sample rests with the top ten. The rearranged chain carries TRBV6-5 and TRBJ2-3; the D segment may tentatively be TRBD1 or TRBD2, each giving 5 matched bases. Sequenced material: cultured PBMCs, taken from culture after CMV antigen stimulation. This sequence originates from a human donor in good health (CMV status not recorded). Some clones in this sample may be carry-over from other donors' samples. The CDR3 has the sequence CASSWDVGDTQYF. The DNA sequence is given as TGTGCCAGCAGTTGGGACGTTGGAGATACGCAGTATTTT.